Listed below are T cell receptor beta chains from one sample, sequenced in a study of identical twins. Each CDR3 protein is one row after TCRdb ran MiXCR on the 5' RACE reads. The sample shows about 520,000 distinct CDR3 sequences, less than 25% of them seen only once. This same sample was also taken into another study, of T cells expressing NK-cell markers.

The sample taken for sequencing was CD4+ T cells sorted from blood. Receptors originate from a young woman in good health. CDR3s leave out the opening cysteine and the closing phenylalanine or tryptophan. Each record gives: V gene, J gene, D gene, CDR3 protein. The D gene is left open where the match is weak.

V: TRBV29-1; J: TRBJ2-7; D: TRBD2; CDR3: SVRKPTSGGAYEQY
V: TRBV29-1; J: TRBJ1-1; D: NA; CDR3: SVAIYRDAF
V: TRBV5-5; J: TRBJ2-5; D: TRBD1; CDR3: ASRTGTGAKTQY
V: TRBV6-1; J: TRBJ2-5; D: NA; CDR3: ASRRAETQY
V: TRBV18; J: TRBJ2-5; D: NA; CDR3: ASSGNIQETQY
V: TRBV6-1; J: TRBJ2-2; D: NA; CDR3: ASRPLINDGELF
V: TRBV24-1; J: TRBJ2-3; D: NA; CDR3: ATSEPGSRTDTQY
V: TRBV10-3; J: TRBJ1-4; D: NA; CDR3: AISESLTRGKGYEKLF
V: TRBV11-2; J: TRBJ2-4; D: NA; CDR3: ASSLGGLQPY
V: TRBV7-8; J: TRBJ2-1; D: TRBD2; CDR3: ATRGIGTSAYNEQF
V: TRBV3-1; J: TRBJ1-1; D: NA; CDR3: ASSQQWDTEAF
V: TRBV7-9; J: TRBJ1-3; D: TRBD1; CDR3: ASNPTGATIY
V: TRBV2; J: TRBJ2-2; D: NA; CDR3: ASRVDGGTGELF
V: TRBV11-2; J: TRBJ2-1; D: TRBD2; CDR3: ASSLGGGTSGKGNEQF
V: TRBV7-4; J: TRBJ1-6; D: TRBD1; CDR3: ASSSRDREKRGRQSPLH
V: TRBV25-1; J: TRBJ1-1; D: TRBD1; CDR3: ASSEVRTGAGSTEAF
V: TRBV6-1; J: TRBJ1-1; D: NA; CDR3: ASSEVDKNTEAF
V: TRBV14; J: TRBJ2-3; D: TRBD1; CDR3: ASSFGTGKGTDTQY
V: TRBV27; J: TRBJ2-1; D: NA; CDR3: ASSLRGTYNEQF
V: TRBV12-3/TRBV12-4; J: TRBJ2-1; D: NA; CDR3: ASSTRHNEQF
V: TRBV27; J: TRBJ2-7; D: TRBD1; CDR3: ASSPGKGGAYEQY
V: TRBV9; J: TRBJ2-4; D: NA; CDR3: ASSVAGGTVNNIQY
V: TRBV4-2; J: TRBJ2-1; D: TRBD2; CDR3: ASSQGQRGYNEQF
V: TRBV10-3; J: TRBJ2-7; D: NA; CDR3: AIRRGGRDYEQY
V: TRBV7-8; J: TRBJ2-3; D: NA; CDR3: ASSVRWKERGTDTQY
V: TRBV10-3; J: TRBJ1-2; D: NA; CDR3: AISLLGGYT
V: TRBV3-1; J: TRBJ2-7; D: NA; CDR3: ASSRDQTYEQY
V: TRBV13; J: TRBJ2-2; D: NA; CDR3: ASRSKNTGELF
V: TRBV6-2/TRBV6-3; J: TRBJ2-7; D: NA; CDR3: ASSKLDTAYEQY
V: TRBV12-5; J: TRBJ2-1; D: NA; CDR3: ASGLVPDGLSSYNEQF
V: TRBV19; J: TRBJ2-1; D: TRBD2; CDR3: ASIKAGGQRSEQF
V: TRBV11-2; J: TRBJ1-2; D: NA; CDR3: ASSPSRVEYGYT
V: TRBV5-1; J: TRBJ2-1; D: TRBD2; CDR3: ASSPPSGRAQYNEQF
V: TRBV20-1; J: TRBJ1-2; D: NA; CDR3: SAPPRTGNGYT
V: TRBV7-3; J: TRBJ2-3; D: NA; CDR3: ASSEASGDTQY
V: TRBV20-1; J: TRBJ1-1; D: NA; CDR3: SAKRGAMNTEAF
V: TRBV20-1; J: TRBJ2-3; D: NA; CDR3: SAEPSYSTDTQY
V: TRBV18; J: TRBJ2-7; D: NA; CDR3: ASSPVNPSSYEQY
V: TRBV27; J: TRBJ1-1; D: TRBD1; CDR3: ASSPIRGRWNTEAF
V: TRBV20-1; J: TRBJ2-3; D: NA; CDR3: SADRGQGNADTQY
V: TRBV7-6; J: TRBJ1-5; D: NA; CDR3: ASSSGTPRPQH
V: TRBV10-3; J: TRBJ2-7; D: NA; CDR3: AISEGREDEQY
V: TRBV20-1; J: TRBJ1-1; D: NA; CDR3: SARLQGRGIGDF
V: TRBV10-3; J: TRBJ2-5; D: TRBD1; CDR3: AISTQGAVGETQY
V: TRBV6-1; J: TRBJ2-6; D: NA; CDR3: ASNPGLHYSGANVLT
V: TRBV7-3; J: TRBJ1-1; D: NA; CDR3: ASSLQGRHNTEAF
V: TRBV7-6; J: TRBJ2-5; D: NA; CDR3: ASSLLGGSLQETQY
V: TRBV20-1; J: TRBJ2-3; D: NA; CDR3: SASRSGTDTDTQY
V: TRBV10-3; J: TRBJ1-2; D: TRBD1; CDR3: AISESKGQGWPGGYT
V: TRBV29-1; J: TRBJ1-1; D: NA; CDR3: SVLSWGAF
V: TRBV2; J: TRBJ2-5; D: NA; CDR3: ASRGARGETQY